This TCR beta chain was captured in a study of T cells in women clearing cervical HPV infection. Study summary: Cases were women with histologically confirmed HPV16-related CIN3 or worse, including a couple of invasive cancers. HLA type could not be excluded as a confounder.

Points on this clone: The read ends 3 residues before the CDR3 terminus; that terminus is restored from the germline J gene.

This CDR3 has 15 amino acids. Germline lookup yields CDR1 SGHRS and CDR2 YFSETQ. The table came from immunoSEQ multiplex PCR; TCRdb's copy has only in-frame clones and leaves some out. The clone table shows 23,000 or so clones, with the ten largest holding approximately 2.4%. This TCR was sampled from a woman aged 18 to 69 with a cervical HPV16 infection that either progressed to CIN3+ or cleared (not recorded which). This sequence joins TRBV5-1 and TRBJ2-3, with 8 bases matching TRBD1. Sequencing input: blood buffy coat. The covered CDR3 bases are TGCGCCAGCAGCCCTATGGGACAGGCTCGTGAGACG. This sequence encodes CASSPMGQARET. The whole CDR3 sequence reads CASSPMGQARETQYF.